This T cell receptor (beta chain) came from a study of shared clonotypes between healthy human individuals (dated by TCRdb to about 2020). Broadly, across the study: Three men and two women, aged 18 to 49 years, made up the cohort. For each donor, three plates each were used for CD4 naive and CD4 memory, two plates were used for CD8 naive, and one plate was used for CD8 memory. To estimate repertoire size and how much clonotypes are shared between individuals, the study performed deep sequencing of blood TCR repertoires from a handful of healthy adults. To increase sequencing depth and limit assay-specific biases, TCR repertoire library preparation and sequencing were carried out by different laboratories using diverse techniques. Per donor, leukapheresis produced somewhere between about 0.9 and 9.5 billion PBMCs.

At the junction V is shortened by 4 bases and J by 0 bases, with 6 bases in between. From the cysteine up to the phenylalanine, the CDR3 has a length of 14 residues. Only the CDR3 region is kept as DNA, spanning 42 bases read in frame from base 1. The CDR1 and CDR2 encoded by the germline V gene are ENHRY and SYGVKD. In the case of this clone: Its antigen is currently not known. Base-call qualities are not available, and no considerably larger clone is one nucleotide away.

Using the deep immunoSEQ assay, multiplex PCR amplified TCR CDR3 regions from genomic DNA. Extracted genomic DNA from each cell subset was distributed evenly across all wells of several immunoSEQ 96-well plates, and each plate was treated as a replicate. Each replicate PCR for sorted subsets received 200 ng genomic DNA, equal to roughly 29,000 T cell genomes. The purified libraries were quantified using a Qubit 3.0 fluorometer, sized with a Bioanalyzer 2100, and then quantified again using the KAPA Library Quantification kit. Each immunoSEQ 96-well plate was sequenced on its own single-read 150-cycle Illumina NextSeq 550 flow cell. Regarding the original processing steps: Because the immunoSEQ output held only junctional sequences and lacked quality scores, the filtering could not match the filtering applied to full-length reads. Sequences were annotated with PyIR, a Python wrapper for IgBLAST v1.9, and V/J genes and CDR3 were assigned using IMGT germline references. Any read was removed if the V/J assignment was weak (E-value above 1e-6), the CDR3 was missing, or the read contained stop codons, out-of-frame junctions, or ambiguous translated residues. V3J clonotypes were defined as sequences sharing the same inferred V gene, J gene, and CDR3 amino acid sequence. Percentage overlap between repertoires was calculated by dividing the number of shared unique clonotypes by the size of the smaller repertoire. Richness of each repertoire was evaluated using RTK rarefaction, the Chao1 estimator, and Recon v2.1 estimates of unobserved clonotypes. Generation probabilities for all TCRbeta clonotypes obtained by the gDNA method from several donors were computed using OLGA. Not all clones reach the TCRdb copy of this immuneACCESS table, which keeps in-frame sequences only. Checked studies attribute under half of the gap to unresolved V genes and leave the rest unexplained. From that table come the V and J calls and clone size; the DNA was used to work out D and trimming. Here the sample has approximately 600,000 clones; approximately 95% occur a single time. The ten largest account for 0.11% of the sample.

General study outcomes and caveats: Larger estimated clonotype richness was generally found for naive subsets than for memory subsets. Because the study included only a small number of donors, the genetic and exposure-history diversity represented was limited. Sampling was restricted to blood, and TCR repertoires in tissue are likely to differ from TCR repertoires in blood. Based on pairwise subsampling, the degree of clonotype sharing among donors was expected to be affected by sequencing depth. Rarefaction of sorted-subset datasets indicated incomplete sequencing despite the large sequencing depth. Clonotypes shared by all four sorted-subset donors showed higher generation probabilities than non-shared clonotypes. Across a few donors, approximately 5% of naive CD4, 3.5% of naive CD8, approximately 2.5% of memory CD4, and 0.4% of memory CD8 clonotypes were shared.

CD8 naive samples were CD45RO-negative cells positively selected for CCR7, giving a CD45RA+CCR7+ population that excluded TemRA cells. The donors were healthy, HIV-negative adults with no recently reported acute infections or vaccinations. All donors were Caucasian adults living in Nashville, Tennessee, USA. After blood collection by leukapheresis, PBMCs were isolated using Ficoll-Histopaque density gradient centrifugation and then cryopreserved in the vapor phase of liquid nitrogen. Purity and quantity of every magnetically sorted T cell population were checked by analytical flow cytometry. Genomic DNA was isolated from every sorted fraction and measured by UV absorbance on a Nanodrop 2000c.

This TCR derives from a woman in her 30s in good health. What was sequenced was naive CD8+ T cells sorted from blood. The cell subset or site label on this specimen signifies: CD45RA+CCR7+. Recombination joined TRBV10-3 with TRBJ2-2, and perhaps TRBD2 as D gene, on 6 matching bases. The nucleotides read TGTGCCATCAGTGGACTAGCGAACACCGGGGAGCTGTTTTTT. It translates as CAISGLANTGELFF.